This T cell receptor beta chain was recovered during a study of identical twins. Findings and limits, study-wide: Monozygotic twin pairs showed more out-of-frame TCR alpha sharing than models estimated.

TCRdb analysed the 5' RACE reads with MiXCR anew, one entry per CDR3 protein. Of just under 650,000 distinct CDR3 sequences listed, about 7% are singletons. V shed 6 bases and J 4 bases; nucleotides not matched to a gene: 2. This CDR3 has 13 amino acids. This clonotype was recorded at least ten times. As yet, its antigen is unknown. This sample was also put to use in a study of yellow fever vaccine responses in identical twins.

The source material was PBMCs. This receptor was identified in a woman aged 18-30 years in good health. J is TRBJ2-2 and V is TRBV12-3 or TRBV12-4; 7 nucleotides agree with TRBD1. The chain's CDR3 is CASRQGFTGELFF. CDR3 nucleotide sequence: TGTGCCAGCAGACAGGGGTTCACCGGGGAGCTGTTTTTT.